This T cell receptor beta chain emerged from a study of response to subunit inactivated influenza vaccine. TCRdb re-derived calls from the RT-PCR reads in MiXCR, one entry per CDR3 protein. The profile shows about 540,000 distinct CDR3 sequences, 12% to 15% of them singletons. V lost 3 bases, J lost 4 bases, and 11 bases lay in between. CDR3 size: 14 residues. A note on this clonotype: Its target is unknown.

Overall study results and limits: Authors suggested each seasonal flu vaccination may recruit only limited numbers of new T cells.

The source was PBMCs from blood, collected about 12 days after vaccination. The chain recombines TRBV12-3 or TRBV12-4 with TRBJ2-3, with a tentative D call TRBD2 (5 bases). This sequence originates from a man aged 50 or older who received an inactivated influenza vaccine. The DNA of the CDR3 is TGTGCCAGCAGTTTTGAGGGATTGGCAGATACGCAGTATTTT. It yields the protein CASSFEGLADTQYF.